The 18 T cell receptor beta chains presented below share a single source sample, sequenced in a study of T cell responses to AZD1222 COVID-19 vaccine (dated by TCRdb to about 2021). What the time point label conveys for this sample: about 28 days (+/-7) after the second vaccine dose. Reading the label with the study, this specimen's treatment or condition is: meningococcal conjugate vaccine given as trial control. Library method: the immunoSEQ multiplex PCR assay. TCRdb obtained this table from immuneACCESS and retained in-frame rearrangements with V and J assigned. These tables miss some clones; where compared with another copy, unresolved V genes account for less than half of the shortfall, and the remainder is unexplained. This sample is represented by about 76,000 clones; about 83% of them were singletons. The biggest ten clones account for roughly 29% of the sample. The sequenced sample was peripheral blood, obtained 28 days after the second dose of the MenACWY control vaccine. The source is an adult who received the MenACWY meningococcal vaccine as a control.

The chain is built from TRBV7-9 and TRBJ1-2, with a tentative D call TRBD1 (5 bases). The CDR3 runs to 14 residues. The ends were cut back, 1 base at V and 5 bases at J, with 11 bases in the middle. Germline V gene lookup returns CDR1 SEHNR and CDR2 FQNEAQ (reference sequence). CDR3 protein: CASSLVGGEYGYTF. The CDR3 DNA reads as TGTGCCAGCAGCTTAGTTGGAGGGGAATATGGCTACACCTTC. The variable domain in full, completed from reference TRBV7-9 and TRBJ1-2, reads DTGVSQNPRHKITKRGQNVTFRCDPISEHNRLYWYRQTLGQGPEFLTYFQNEAQLEKSRLLSDRFSAERPKGSFSTLEIQRTEQGDSAMYLCASSLVGGEYGYTFGSGTRLTVV.

The chain uses TRBV7-2 and TRBJ1-5, with a possible D match to TRBD1 (5 bases). Germline values: CDR1 SGHTA, CDR2 FQGNSA. The CDR3 covers 14 residues. V lost 2 bases and J 6 bases, leaving 11 bases between the germline ends. The CDR3 loop is CASSLWGGAQPQHF. CDR3 sequence (DNA): TGTGCCAGCAGCTTATGGGGCGGGGCTCAGCCCCAGCATTTT.

This chain joins TRBV18 and TRBJ1-4; 9 nucleotides match TRBD1. Trimming at V came to 6 bases and at J to 3 bases, leaving 5 bases not matched to a gene. The CDR3 runs to 15 residues. Germline V gene data show CDR1 as KGHSH and CDR2 as LQKENI. The CDR3 bases are TGTGCCAGCTCCCATGACAGGGGGGCTAATGAAAAACTGTTTTTT. Translation: CASSHDRGANEKLFF.

This clone was detected ten times or more. This chain connects TRBV5-6 to TRBJ2-7; the D is unclear. Germline V gene sequence: CDR1 SGHDT, CDR2 YYEEEE. V gave up 0 bases and J gave up 0 bases, with 13 bases separating them. The CDR3 is 16 amino acids. The CDR3: CASSLVGGVFSYEQYF. The CDR3 region has the DNA TGTGCCAGCAGCTTGGTTGGCGGTGTTTTCTCCTACGAGCAGTACTTC.

The V and J genes are TRBV5-4 and TRBJ2-1, with D tentatively TRBD2 (6 bases). The CDR3 covers 15 residues. V gave up 3 bases and J gave up 4 bases, with 14 bases separating them. Germline V CDR1 and CDR2: SGHNT, YYREEE (reference sequence). The CDR3 here is CASSYGTRPYNEQFF. In DNA, the CDR3 is TGTGCCAGCAGCTACGGGACTCGGCCGTACAATGAGCAGTTCTTC.

This clone has a handful of counts. The V call is TRBV30, the J call TRBJ2-1, with D unresolved. This CDR3 is 12 amino acids long. With 5 bases removed from V and 8 bases from J, the gap between germline ends came to 13 bases. Germline V lookup: CDR1 GTSNPN, CDR2 SVGIG (reference sequence). CDR3 sequence: CAWSRSPHEQFF. The CDR3 DNA sequence: TGTGCCTGGTCAAGGTCGCCCCATGAGCAGTTCTTC.

The rearrangement joins TRBV30 to TRBJ2-1; 7 bases map to TRBD1. Trimming removed 2 bases from V and 5 bases from J; junction bases left unmatched: 6. Germline CDR1 GTSNPN, CDR2 SVGIG (reference sequence). The CDR3 loop spans 14 amino acids. DNA of the CDR3: TGTGCCTGGAGTAAAGGGACAGTTAACAATGAGCAGTTCTTC. Encoded protein: CAWSKGTVNNEQFF.

Concerning this clone: The sample carries other DNA sequences with the same CDR3. This chain uses TRBV19 with TRBJ2-2; 10 bases are shared with TRBD1. V was clipped by 8 bases and J by 5 bases; unmatched bases: 8. There are 15 residues in the CDR3. The V gene's germline CDR1 is LNHDA and CDR2 SQIVND (reference sequence). The CDR3 coding sequence is TGTGCCAGTGATTCCGGGACAGGGGTGACCGGGGAGCTGTTTTTT. Its protein is CASDSGTGVTGELFF.

The chain joins TRBV11-2 to TRBJ2-7, with 8 bases matching TRBD2. V trimming: 6 bases; J trimming: 7 bases; junction bases outside the gene matches: 8. The CDR3 consists of 13 residues. Germline lookup yields CDR1 SGHAT and CDR2 FQNNGV. The CDR3 loop is CASSFGLAMEQYF. In DNA form, the CDR3 reads TGTGCCAGCAGTTTCGGACTAGCTATGGAGCAGTACTTC.

The V gene is TRBV4-3, the J gene TRBJ1-2; no firm D call. Trimming left V 1 base short and J 1 base short, with 7 bases between. The CDR3 totals 14 residues. The germline V gene encodes CDR1 LGHNA and CDR2 YSLEER. CDR3 DNA sequence: TGCGCCAGCAGCCAAGGACCAAGTAACTATGGCTACACCTTC. This codes for CASSQGPSNYGYTF.

The CDR3 reads CASSLIAASTDTQYF. CDR3 coding DNA: TGTGCCAGCAGCTTGATCGCTGCTAGCACAGATACGCAGTATTTT. The chain combines TRBV7-6 with TRBJ2-3; D remains unclear. The CDR3 totals 15 residues. V shed 3 bases and J shed 0 bases, with 10 bases lying between them. The germline V gene encodes CDR1 SGHVS and CDR2 FNYEAQ.

There are a few counts of this clone. The V call is TRBV7-9, the J call TRBJ1-5; TRBD1 matches at 7 bases. J gave up 2 bases and V 3 bases, and 7 bases lay outside the gene matches. The CDR3 has 16 residues. Germline V lookup: CDR1 SEHNR, CDR2 FQNEAQ (reference sequence). This CDR3 reads CASSFSSGGGNQPQHF. CDR3 DNA sequence: TGTGCCAGCAGCTTCTCTTCAGGGGGAGGCAATCAGCCCCAGCATTTT. The full variable domain, with the rest looked up from reference TRBV7-9 and TRBJ1-5, is DTGVSQNPRHKITKRGQNVTFRCDPISEHNRLYWYRQTLGQGPEFLTYFQNEAQLEKSRLLSDRFSAERPKGSFSTLEIQRTEQGDSAMYLCASSFSSGGGNQPQHFGDGTRLSIL.

The chain joins TRBV19 to TRBJ1-4, with D possibly matching TRBD1 (5 bases). Trimming took off 4 bases at V and 4 bases at J, with 13 bases between the two ends. This CDR3 has 15 amino acids. The germline V gene has CDR1 LNHDA and CDR2 SQIVND (reference sequence). This chain's CDR3 is CASSTPGRINEKLFF. The DNA for the CDR3 is TGTGCCAGTAGTACCCCGGGACGGATTAATGAAAAACTGTTTTTT.

DNA of the CDR3: TGTGCCAGCAGCCAAGCCGGGGAGTACAATGAGCAGTTCTTC. It codes for CASSQAGEYNEQFF. V usage is TRBV3-1 (or the pseudogene TRBV3-2) and J usage is TRBJ2-1, with a tentative D call TRBD2 (5 bases). CDR1 and CDR2 (germline): LGHDT, YNNKEL (reference sequence). CDR3 length: 14 residues. The V and J ends lost 1 base and 4 bases respectively, with 8 bases between them.

The chain uses TRBV11-2 and TRBJ2-3, with 8 bases fitting TRBD2. The germline gives CDR1 SGHAT, CDR2 FQNNGV. With V trimmed by 5 bases and J by 5 bases, 9 bases remained unmatched. The CDR3 runs 15 residues. This CDR3 reads CASSAWRGEGDTQYF. The CDR3 DNA reads TGTGCCAGCAGCGCGTGGCGGGGGGAAGGAGATACGCAGTATTTT.

J is TRBJ2-5 and V is TRBV30, with TRBD2 matching over 7 bases. Germline V gene sequence: CDR1 GTSNPN, CDR2 SVGIG (reference sequence). The CDR3 extends over 15 amino acids. Trimming removed 0 bases from V and 6 bases from J; junction bases left unmatched: 10. This CDR3 reads CAWSVRGGLGKTQYF. The CDR3 DNA reads as TGTGCCTGGAGTGTACGGGGAGGGCTTGGGAAGACCCAGTACTTC.

The V and J genes are TRBV6-5 and TRBJ1-4; the D is unclear. With 4 bases removed from V and 8 bases from J, the gap between germline ends came to 17 bases. Germline-derived CDR1 and CDR2 are MNHEY and SVGAGI. The CDR3 contains 15 residues. The CDR3 reads CASSSAGPAGEKLFF. The CDR3 DNA reads as TGTGCCAGCAGTTCCGCAGGACCAGCCGGCGAAAAACTGTTTTTT.

The V and J genes are TRBV3-1 (or the pseudogene TRBV3-2) and TRBJ2-2; D may be TRBD1 or TRBD2 (5 bases each). This CDR3 comprises 14 residues. The V gene's germline CDR1 is LGHDT and CDR2 YNNKEL (reference sequence). Trimming pared 8 bases from V and 10 bases from J, leaving 20 bases between. The CDR3 DNA follows: TGTGCCAGCTCCCTGGGGACCAACCCACTGGAGCTGTTTTTT. Translated: CASSLGTNPLELFF.